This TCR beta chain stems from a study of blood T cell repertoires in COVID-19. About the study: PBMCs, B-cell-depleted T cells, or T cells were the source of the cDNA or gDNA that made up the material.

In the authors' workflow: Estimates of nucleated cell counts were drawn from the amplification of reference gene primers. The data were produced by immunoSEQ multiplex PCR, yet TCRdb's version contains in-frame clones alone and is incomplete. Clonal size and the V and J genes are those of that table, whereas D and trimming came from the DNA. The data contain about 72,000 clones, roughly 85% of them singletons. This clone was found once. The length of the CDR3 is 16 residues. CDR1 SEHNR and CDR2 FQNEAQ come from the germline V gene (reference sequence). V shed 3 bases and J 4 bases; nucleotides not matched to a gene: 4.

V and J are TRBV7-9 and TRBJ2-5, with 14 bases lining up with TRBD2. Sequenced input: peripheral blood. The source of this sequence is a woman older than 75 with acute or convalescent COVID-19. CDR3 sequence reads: CASSLTSGRGRETQYF. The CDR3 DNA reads TGTGCCAGCAGCTTGACTAGCGGGAGGGGGCGAGAGACCCAGTACTTC. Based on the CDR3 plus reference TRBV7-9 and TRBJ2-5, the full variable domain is DTGVSQNPRHKITKRGQNVTFRCDPISEHNRLYWYRQTLGQGPEFLTYFQNEAQLEKSRLLSDRFSAERPKGSFSTLEIQRTEQGDSAMYLCASSLTSGRGRETQYFGPGTRLLVL.